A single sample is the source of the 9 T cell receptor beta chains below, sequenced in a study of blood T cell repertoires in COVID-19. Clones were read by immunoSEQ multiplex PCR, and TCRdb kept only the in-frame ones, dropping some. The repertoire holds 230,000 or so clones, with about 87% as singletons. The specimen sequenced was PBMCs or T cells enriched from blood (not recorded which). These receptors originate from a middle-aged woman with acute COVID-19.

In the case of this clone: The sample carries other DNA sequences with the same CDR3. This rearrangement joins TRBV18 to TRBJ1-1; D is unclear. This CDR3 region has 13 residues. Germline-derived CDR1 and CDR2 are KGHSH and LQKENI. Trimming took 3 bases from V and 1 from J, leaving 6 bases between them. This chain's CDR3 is CASSPSGNTEAFF. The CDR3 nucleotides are TGTGCCAGCTCACCCAGCGGGAACACTGAAGCTTTCTTT.

The CDR3, as DNA: TGTGCCAGCAGCTTAGGAGGGCGGGGAACAGATACGCAGTATTTT. Protein sequence: CASSLGGRGTDTQYF. The chain has TRBV11-2 and TRBJ2-3; D possibly corresponds to TRBD2 (6 bases). The V end lost 1 base, the J end lost 3 bases, and 11 bases lay between the germline ends. The CDR3 sequence is 15 residues long. Germline-derived CDR1 and CDR2 are SGHAT and FQNNGV.

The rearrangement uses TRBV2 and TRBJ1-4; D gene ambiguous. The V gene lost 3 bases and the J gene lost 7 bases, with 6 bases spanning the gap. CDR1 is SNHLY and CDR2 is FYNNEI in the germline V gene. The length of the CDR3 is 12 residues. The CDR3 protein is CASSELLEKLFF. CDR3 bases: TGTGCCAGCAGTGAGTTACTTGAAAAACTGTTTTTT.

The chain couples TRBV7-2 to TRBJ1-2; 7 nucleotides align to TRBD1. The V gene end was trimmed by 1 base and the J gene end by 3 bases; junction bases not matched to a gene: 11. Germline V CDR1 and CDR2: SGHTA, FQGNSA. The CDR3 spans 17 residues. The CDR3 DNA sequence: TGTGCCAGCAGCTTAGGAGGGACAGCGTTCCTTCACTATGGCTACACCTTC. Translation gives CASSLGGTAFLHYGYTF.

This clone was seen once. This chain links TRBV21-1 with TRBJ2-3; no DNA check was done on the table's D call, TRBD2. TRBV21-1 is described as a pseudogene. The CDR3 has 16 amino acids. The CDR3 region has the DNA TGTGCCAGCAGGGCCAATAGCGGGGGGGCCTGGGATACGCAGTATTTT. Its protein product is CASRANSGGAWDTQYF.

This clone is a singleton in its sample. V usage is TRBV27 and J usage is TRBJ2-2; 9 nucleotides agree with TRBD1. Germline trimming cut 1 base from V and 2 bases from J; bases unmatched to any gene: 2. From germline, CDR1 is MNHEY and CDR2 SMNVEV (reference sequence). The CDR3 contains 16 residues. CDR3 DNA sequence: TGTGCCAGCAGTTTATTGGGACAGGGAAACACCGGGGAGCTGTTTTTT. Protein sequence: CASSLLGQGNTGELFF.

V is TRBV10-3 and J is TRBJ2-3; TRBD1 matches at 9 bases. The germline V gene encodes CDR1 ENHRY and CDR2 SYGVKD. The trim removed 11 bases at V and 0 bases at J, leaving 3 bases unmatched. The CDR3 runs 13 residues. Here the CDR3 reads CAAGTGSTDTQYF. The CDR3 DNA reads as TGTGCCGCCGGGACAGGGAGCACAGATACGCAGTATTTT.

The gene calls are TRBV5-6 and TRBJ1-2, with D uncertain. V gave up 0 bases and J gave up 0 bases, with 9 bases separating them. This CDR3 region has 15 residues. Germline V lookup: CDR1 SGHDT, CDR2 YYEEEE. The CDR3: CASSLGQASNYGYTF. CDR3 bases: TGTGCCAGCAGCTTGGGGCAGGCGTCTAACTATGGCTACACCTTC.

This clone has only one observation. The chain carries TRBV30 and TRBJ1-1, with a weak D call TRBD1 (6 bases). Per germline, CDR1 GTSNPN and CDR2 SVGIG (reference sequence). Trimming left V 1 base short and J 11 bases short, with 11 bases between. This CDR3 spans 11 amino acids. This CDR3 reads CAWSDGTHAFF. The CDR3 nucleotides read TGTGCCTGGAGTGACGGGACACACGCTTTCTTT.